This T cell receptor beta chain is drawn from a study of blood T cell repertoires in COVID-19. Study details: T cells, B-cell-depleted T cells, or PBMCs supplied cDNA or gDNA.

Study processing details: Using reference gene primer amplification, nucleated cell counts were estimated. Clones were read by immunoSEQ multiplex PCR, and TCRdb kept only the in-frame ones, dropping some. V and J calls and clone size come straight from that table; D and trimming were deduced from the DNA. The table shows approximately 260,000 clones, with 75% to 90% occurring only once. Germline CDR1 reads MNHEY; CDR2 reads SMNVEV (reference sequence). The CDR3 runs 14 residues. The V gene end was trimmed by 4 bases and the J gene end by 5 bases; junction bases not matched to a gene: 4. The V gene is TRBV27, the J gene TRBJ1-5; TRBD1 aligns across 8 bases. The clonotype was recovered from a woman in her 70s with COVID-19, enrolled during active disease. The source material was peripheral blood. The CDR3 sequence is CASSSRTGHQPQHF. DNA of the CDR3: TGTGCCAGCAGTTCACGGACAGGGCATCAGCCCCAGCATTTT.